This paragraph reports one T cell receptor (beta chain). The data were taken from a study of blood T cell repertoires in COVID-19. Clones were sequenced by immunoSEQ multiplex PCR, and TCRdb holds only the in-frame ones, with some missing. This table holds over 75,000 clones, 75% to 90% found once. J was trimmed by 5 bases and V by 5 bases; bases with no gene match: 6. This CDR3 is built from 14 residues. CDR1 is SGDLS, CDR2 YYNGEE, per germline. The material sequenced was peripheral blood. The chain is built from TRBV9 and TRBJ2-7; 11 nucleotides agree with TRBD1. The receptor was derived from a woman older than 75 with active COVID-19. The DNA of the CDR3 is TGTGCCAGCAGTCGGACAGGGGGCGGCCACGAGCAGTACTTC. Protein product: CASSRTGGGHEQYF.